A single sample is the source of the 27 T cell receptor beta chains below, sequenced in a study of CD4 and CD8 cells across lung adenocarcinoma regions. TCRdb redid the calling of the PCR reads with MiXCR, one entry per CDR3 protein. This sample has approximately 13,000 distinct CDR3 sequences; roughly 45% occur once, and the top ten carry around 15%. Source material: CD4+ T cells from the center of a lung tumor. These TCRs come from a male donor with lung adenocarcinoma. The CD4 and CD8 labels of this study may be unreliable.

This clonotype appeared many times. J is TRBJ2-1 and V is TRBV11-2; TRBD2 aligns across 8 bases. Germline CDR1 reads SGHAT; CDR2 reads FQNNGV. Germline trimming cut 5 bases from V and 2 bases from J; bases unmatched to any gene: 11. This CDR3 has 17 amino acids. Written as DNA, the CDR3 is TGTGCCAGCAGCCCCCGGGGGGGCGCGTCTGCCTACAATGAGCAGTTCTTC. This sequence encodes CASSPRGGASAYNEQFF.

The rearrangement links TRBV19 to TRBJ2-1, with TRBD1 as a possible D gene (6 bases). V lost 3 bases and J 0 bases, leaving 15 bases between the germline ends. CDR1 and CDR2 (germline): LNHDA, SQIVND (reference sequence). The CDR3 covers 17 residues. The CDR3 region has the DNA TGTGCCAGTAGTATCAGGGGTTATGTGAGCTCCTACAATGAGCAGTTCTTC. This sequence encodes CASSIRGYVSSYNEQFF.

A word on this clonotype: Germline is not matched at one junction end, which may reflect a read error. V is TRBV6-5 and J is TRBJ2-2; perhaps TRBD2 as D (5 bases). Germline CDR1 reads MNHEY; CDR2 reads SVGAGI. This CDR3 is 17 amino acids long. CDR3: CASSFTRASATYGEQFF. CDR3 sequence (DNA): TGTGCCAGCAGTTTTACAAGGGCTAGTGCGACTTACGGGGAGCAGTTCTTT.

This clonotype is a singleton in its sample. The CDR3 is CASTLTGGTSGANVLTF. Here the CDR3 DNA reads TGTGCCAGCACCCTGACAGGGGGTACTTCTGGGGCCAACGTCCTGACTTTC. The chain uses TRBV6-1 and TRBJ2-6, with TRBD1 matching 9 bases. The V gene end was trimmed by 7 bases and the J gene end by 1 base; junction bases not matched to a gene: 8. The CDR3 is made up of 17 amino acids. Looked up from germline, CDR1 is MNHNS and CDR2 is SASEGT.

Turning to this clonotype: One end of the junction is discordant with germline, which a read error may explain. The chain is built from TRBV6-1 and TRBJ2-3; perhaps D is TRBD1 or TRBD2 (5 bases each). The CDR3 contains 13 residues. CDR1 is MNHNS and CDR2 is SASEGT in the germline V gene. CDR3 in DNA: TGTGCCAGGGGGCGGCGGGCCGGAGATACGCAGTATTTC. Translating gives CARGRRAGDTQYF.

In its sample, this clonotype is medium-sized (0.01 to 0.1%). This sequence joins TRBV6-5 and TRBJ2-1; D not certain. This CDR3 has 12 residues. V lost 7 bases and J lost 3, with 7 bases in between. The germline V gene has CDR1 MNHEY and CDR2 SVGAGI. The DNA of the CDR3 is TGTGCCAGCACCGGGTACTACAATGAGCAGTTCTTC. Its protein is CASTGYYNEQFF.

This CDR3 reads CASSSTGGGNTIYF. The CDR3 nucleotides are TGTGCCAGCAGTTCAACAGGGGGTGGAAACACCATATATTTT. The genes are TRBV6-5 and TRBJ1-3; 8 nucleotides agree with TRBD1. Trimming cost V 4 bases and J 3 bases; bases outside gene matches: 2. This CDR3 has 14 amino acids. CDR1 and CDR2 (germline): MNHEY, SVGAGI.

CDR3 nucleotides: TGTGCCAGCGGACTCCAGTCCGGAATCCCAGGGACGCTGTTTTTT. Protein sequence: CASGLQSGIPGTLFF. The J gene is TRBJ2-2, the V gene TRBV6-1, with D perhaps TRBD1 or TRBD2 (5 bases each). The V end was cut by 8 bases, the J end by 13 bases, with 26 bases between. CDR3 size: 15 residues. Germline CDR1 is MNHNS and CDR2 is SASEGT.

This sequence joins TRBV7-6 and TRBJ2-1, with 12 bases fitting TRBD2. The length of the CDR3 is 17 residues. CDR1 and CDR2 (germline): SGHVS, FNYEAQ. V trimming: 1 base; J trimming: 4 bases; junction bases outside the gene matches: 5. The CDR3 region is CASSLGVTSGSYNEQFF. DNA for the CDR3: TGTGCCAGCAGCTTAGGGGTGACTAGCGGGAGTTACAATGAGCAGTTCTTC.

Turning to this clonotype: One end of the junction varies from germline; a read error may be responsible. The V and J genes are TRBV12-3 or TRBV12-4 and TRBJ2-3; TRBD2 is a possible D gene (6 bases). The CDR3 contains 14 residues. CDR3 loop: CAGLRGRVTDTQYF. The CDR3 nucleotides are TGTGCGGGCCTGCGGGGACGTGTGACAGATACCCAGTATTTT.

The chain combines TRBV3-1 with TRBJ2-1, with D unresolved. The germline V gene has CDR1 LGHDT and CDR2 YNNKEL (reference sequence). The CDR3 has 13 residues. The ends were cut back, 0 bases at V and 8 bases at J, with 8 bases in the middle. CDR3 sequence (DNA): TGTGCCAGCAGCCAAGACCTCGAATATGAGCAGTTCTTC. It translates to CASSQDLEYEQFF.

The chain couples TRBV10-3 to TRBJ1-4, with 9 positions matching TRBD1. This CDR3 is 14 amino acids long. V shed 5 bases, J shed 5 bases, and the junction held 3 bases outside the gene matches. Germline loops: CDR1 ENHRY, CDR2 SYGVKD. The DNA for the CDR3 is TGTGCCATCAGTCCCGGGACAGGGAATGAAAAACTGTTTTTT. Its translation is CAISPGTGNEKLFF.

This clonotype was observed many times. The chain recombines TRBV7-2 with TRBJ2-1, with D tentatively TRBD2 (5 bases). Germline CDR1 SGHTA, CDR2 FQGNSA. Trimming took 1 base from V and 5 from J, leaving 9 bases between them. The CDR3 totals 14 residues. The chain's CDR3 is CASSLVGLHNEQFF. The CDR3 bases are TGTGCCAGCAGCTTAGTTGGACTTCACAATGAGCAGTTCTTC.

This clonotype is classed as medium-sized. V and J are TRBV27 and TRBJ2-5; the D gene could be TRBD1 or TRBD2 (5 bases each). Germline CDR1 MNHEY, CDR2 SMNVEV (reference sequence). The CDR3 is 13 amino acids. V shed 2 bases and J shed 3 bases, with 7 bases lying between them. The CDR3 nucleotides are TGTGCCAGCAGTTTACGAGGGGAAGAGACCCAGTACTTC. Its translation: CASSLRGEETQYF.

As regards this clonotype: At one boundary the junction diverges from the germline segment, which might be a read error. The gene calls are TRBV12-3 or TRBV12-4 and TRBJ2-3; 7 positions agree with TRBD2. The CDR3 has 15 amino acids. The CDR3 loop is CASSPTGGSTDTQYF. The CDR3 DNA follows: TGTGCCAGCAGCCCCACGGGGGGAAGCACAGATACGCAGTATTTC.

The chain carries TRBV6-1 and TRBJ2-5; TRBD2 is a possible D gene (7 bases). Germline V gene lookup returns CDR1 MNHNS and CDR2 SASEGT. CDR3 length equals 15 residues. The V end was cut by 8 bases, the J end by 11 bases, with 27 bases between. CDR3 nucleotides: TGTGCCAGCGGATGGGAGGGCACCTCCGGGGACACGCAGTACTTC. Encoded protein: CASGWEGTSGDTQYF.

V gene TRBV27 combines with J gene TRBJ2-3; D unclear. The DNA matches TRBJ2-7 better at its end, which makes the J call doubtful. The CDR3 runs 17 residues. Germline V lookup: CDR1 MNHEY, CDR2 SMNVEV (reference sequence). The CDR3 nucleotides are TGTGCCAGCAGTCCTGGCCGGGTGGCTTGTGCCAAAGATACGCAGTACTTC. It translates to CASSPGRVACAKDTQYF.

This clonotype was detected only a few times. The chain employs TRBV5-1 and TRBJ2-3; 7 nucleotides align to TRBD1. Unmatched junction bases numbered 9, after V lost 7 bases and J lost 4 bases. The germline V gene has CDR1 SGHRS and CDR2 YFSETQ. This CDR3 contains 14 residues. In DNA form, the CDR3 reads TGCGCCAGCGCAGACAGGGCGGAGGCAGATACGCAGTATTTT. Protein product: CASADRAEADTQYF.

V and J are TRBV6-1 and TRBJ2-5; TRBD1 matches 8 bases. The CDR3 is made up of 15 amino acids. In germline, CDR1 is MNHNS, CDR2 SASEGT. V lost 6 bases to trimming and J lost 8 bases; unmatched junction nucleotides: 14. The DNA of the CDR3 is TGTGCCAGCAGGGACAGGGCTTCAGCCAAAAACACCCAGTACTTC. Translating gives CASRDRASAKNTQYF.

With respect to this clonotype: A read error is possible here, since a much larger clone lies one base away. The chain is built from TRBV27 and TRBJ2-1; TRBD2 matches at 11 bases. V lost 5 bases and J lost 13; bases outside the gene matches: 16. There are 16 residues in the CDR3. Per germline, CDR1 MNHEY and CDR2 SMNVEV (reference sequence). This CDR3 reads CASSPRTSGSRETQFF. The CDR3 nucleotides are TGTGCCAGCAGTCCCAGGACTAGCGGGTCACGGGAGACCCAGTTCTTC.

Remarks on this clonotype: At one of its ends the junction is not consistent with the germline gene, which may arise from a read error. The CDR3 loop reads CASGCGNSGEQFF. The CDR3 coding sequence is TGTGCCAGCGGTTGTGGGAACAGCGGGGAGCAGTTTTTT. This chain connects TRBV6-5 to TRBJ2-1, with TRBD2 matching 7 bases. CDR1 and CDR2 from the germline V gene are MNHEY and SVGAGI. There are 13 residues in the CDR3.

The chain recombines TRBV5-1 with TRBJ2-5; 7 nucleotides agree with TRBD2. The CDR3 is made up of 16 amino acids. Trimming removed 0 bases from V and 2 bases from J; junction bases left unmatched: 7. CDR1 is SGHRS and CDR2 is YFSETQ in the germline V gene. CDR3 DNA sequence: TGCGCCAGCAGCTTGGGGGCTAGCGGAACTCAAGAGACCCAGTACTTC. This translates into CASSLGASGTQETQYF.

This clonotype was detected once. One end of the junction is discordant with germline, which a read error may explain. The gene calls are TRBV6-5 and TRBJ2-1, with D possibly being TRBD1 (5 bases). Near its end, the DNA agrees better with TRBJ2-7, so the J call may be wrong. Germline V gene lookup returns CDR1 MNHEY and CDR2 SVGAGI. The CDR3 has 16 residues. CDR3 in amino acids: CASRYLGLCAKNTQYF. The CDR3 DNA reads TGTGCCAGCCGTTACTTGGGGCTGTGTGCAAAAAACACGCAGTACTTC.

The chain combines TRBV7-2 with TRBJ2-2; 16 bases map to TRBD2. Germline-derived CDR1 and CDR2 are SGHTA and FQGNSA. Losses at the gene ends were 7 bases for V and 5 bases for J; bases not matched to a gene: 13. The CDR3 spans 19 residues. Here the CDR3 reads CASTRKGLAGGFETGELFF. CDR3 in DNA: TGTGCCAGCACCCGAAAGGGACTAGCGGGGGGGTTCGAAACCGGGGAGCTGTTTTTT. The full variable domain, its missing parts supplied by reference TRBV7-2 and TRBJ2-2, is GAGVSQSPSNKVTEKGKDVELRCDPISGHTALYWYRQSLGQGLEFLIYFQGNSAPDKSGLPSDRFSAERTGGSVSTLTIQRTQQEDSAVYLCASTRKGLAGGFETGELFFGEGSRLTVL.

At least ten counts were recorded for this clonotype. The rearrangement joins TRBV6-1 to TRBJ1-1; D is unresolved. The CDR3 covers 13 residues. Trimming left V 2 bases short and J 11 bases short, with 15 bases between. CDR1 is MNHNS and CDR2 is SASEGT in the germline V gene. CDR3: CASSELGMRRAFF. In nucleotides, the CDR3 is TGTGCCAGCAGTGAACTAGGGATGAGGCGCGCTTTCTTT.

Of note for this clonotype: It may be a read error: a sequence one base away is much more abundant. This chain joins TRBV7-2 and TRBJ2-1; D is perhaps TRBD2 (5 bases). The CDR3 is 14 amino acids. CDR1 SGHTA and CDR2 FQGNSA come from the germline V gene. The V and J ends lost 0 bases and 10 bases respectively, with 13 bases between them. The CDR3 DNA sequence: TGTGCCAGCAGCTTAGCGTTCCGGGAAAGCGAGCAGTTCTTC. It specifies CASSLAFRESEQFF.

This clonotype was seen many times. The V and J genes are TRBV7-2 and TRBJ2-1, with 10 bases fitting TRBD2. CDR1 is SGHTA and CDR2 is FQGNSA in the germline V gene. This CDR3 has 16 residues. The V segment lost 2 bases and the J segment 1 base; nucleotides outside the gene matches: 2. The CDR3 sequence is CASSLMGLASYNEQFF. In DNA form, the CDR3 reads TGTGCCAGCAGCTTAATGGGACTAGCGTCCTACAATGAGCAGTTCTTC.